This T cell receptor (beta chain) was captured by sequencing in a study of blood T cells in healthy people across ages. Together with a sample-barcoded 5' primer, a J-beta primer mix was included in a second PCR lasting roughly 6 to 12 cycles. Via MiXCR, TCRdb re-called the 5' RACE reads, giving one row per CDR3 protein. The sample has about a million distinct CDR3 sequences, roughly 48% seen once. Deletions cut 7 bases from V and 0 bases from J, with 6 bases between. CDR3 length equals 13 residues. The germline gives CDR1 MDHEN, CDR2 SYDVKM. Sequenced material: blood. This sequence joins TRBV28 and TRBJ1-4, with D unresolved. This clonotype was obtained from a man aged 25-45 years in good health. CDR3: CASMASTNEKLFF. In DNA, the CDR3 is TGTGCCAGCATGGCTTCAACTAATGAAAAACTGTTTTTT. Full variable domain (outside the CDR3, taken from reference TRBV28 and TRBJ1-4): DVKVTQSSRYLVKRTGEKVFLECVQDMDHENMFWYRQDPGLGLRLIYFSYDVKMKEKGDIPEGYSVSREKKERFSLILESASTNQTSMYLCASMASTNEKLFFGSGTQLSVL.